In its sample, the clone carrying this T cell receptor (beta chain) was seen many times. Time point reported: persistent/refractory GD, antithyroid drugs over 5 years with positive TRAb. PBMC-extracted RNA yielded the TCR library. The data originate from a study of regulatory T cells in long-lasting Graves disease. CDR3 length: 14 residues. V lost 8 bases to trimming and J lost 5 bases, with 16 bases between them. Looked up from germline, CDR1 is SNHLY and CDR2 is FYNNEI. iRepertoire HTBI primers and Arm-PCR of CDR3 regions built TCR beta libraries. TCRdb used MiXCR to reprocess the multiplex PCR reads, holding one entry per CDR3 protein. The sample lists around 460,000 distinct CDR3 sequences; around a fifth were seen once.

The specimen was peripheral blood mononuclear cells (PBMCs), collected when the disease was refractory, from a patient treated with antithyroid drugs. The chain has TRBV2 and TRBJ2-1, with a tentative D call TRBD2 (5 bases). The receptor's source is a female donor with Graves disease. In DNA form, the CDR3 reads TGTGCCAGCCCCGTCCTCCGAGGGCACAATGAGCAGTTCTTC. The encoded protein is CASPVLRGHNEQFF.